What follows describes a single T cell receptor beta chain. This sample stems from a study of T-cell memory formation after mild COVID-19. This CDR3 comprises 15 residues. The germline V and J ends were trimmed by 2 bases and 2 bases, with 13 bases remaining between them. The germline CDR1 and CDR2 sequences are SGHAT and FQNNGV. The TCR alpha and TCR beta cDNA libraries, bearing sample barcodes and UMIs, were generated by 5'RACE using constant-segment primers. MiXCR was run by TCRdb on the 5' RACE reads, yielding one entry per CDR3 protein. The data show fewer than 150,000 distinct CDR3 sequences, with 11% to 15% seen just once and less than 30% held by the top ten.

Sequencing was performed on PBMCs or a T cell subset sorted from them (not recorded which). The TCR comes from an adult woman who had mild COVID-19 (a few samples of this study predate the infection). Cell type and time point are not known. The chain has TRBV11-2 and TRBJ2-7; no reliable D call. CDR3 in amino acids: CASSLNGGYPYEQYF. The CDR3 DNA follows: TGTGCCAGCAGCTTAAACGGCGGTTACCCCTACGAGCAGTACTTC.